These T cell receptor beta chains were read from a single sample in a study of immune evolution from preneoplasia to lung adenocarcinoma. Sequencing used immunoSEQ multiplex PCR; TCRdb keeps in-frame clones, though not all of them. The sample consists of 4,500 to 6,500 clones, 81% of them appearing once. Sequencing input: FFPE normal lung tissue adjacent to the tumor. The receptors derive from a person aged 50-75 years with lung adenocarcinoma. Each CDR3 is given with its conserved first and last residue. D genes are given only for firm matches. Not all rows give a size; the values are once, few, many and, for expanded clones, a class.

v_gene: TRBV6-5; j_gene: TRBJ2-7; d_gene: TRBD1; abundance: .; CDR3aa: CASRGQGVTYEQYF; CDR3nt: TGTGCCAGCAGGGGTCAGGGGGTCACCTACGAGCAGTACTTC
v_gene: TRBV6-5; j_gene: TRBJ2-7; d_gene: .; abundance: .; CDR3aa: CASSYGGDRYEQYF; CDR3nt: TGTGCCAGCAGTTATGGCGGGGATCGGTACGAGCAGTACTTC
v_gene: TRBV7-2; j_gene: TRBJ2-5; d_gene: TRBD2; abundance: few; CDR3aa: CASSLGGLGPQETQYF; CDR3nt: TGTGCCAGCAGCTTAGGGGGACTAGGTCCCCAAGAGACCCAGTACTTC
v_gene: TRBV27; j_gene: TRBJ1-2; d_gene: .; abundance: .; CDR3aa: CASSPRAHDGYTF; CDR3nt: TGTGCCAGCAGCCCCCGGGCTCACGATGGCTACACCTTC
v_gene: TRBV5-4; j_gene: TRBJ2-1; d_gene: .; abundance: large; CDR3aa: CASSLAGPYNEQFF; CDR3nt: TGTGCCAGCAGCTTAGCGGGCCCATACAATGAGCAGTTCTTC
v_gene: TRBV30; j_gene: TRBJ2-1; d_gene: .; abundance: .; CDR3aa: CAWSVPWTGREKDNEQFF; CDR3nt: TGTGCCTGGAGTGTTCCCTGGACAGGGAGGGAGAAAGACAATGAGCAGTTCTTC
v_gene: TRBV9; j_gene: TRBJ1-5; d_gene: .; abundance: .; CDR3aa: CASSSGVAGDQPQHF; CDR3nt: TGTGCCAGCAGCTCCGGGGTTGCCGGGGATCAGCCCCAGCATTTT
v_gene: TRBV11-1; j_gene: TRBJ2-1; d_gene: .; abundance: .; CDR3aa: CASSLGDIRYNEQFF; CDR3nt: TGTGCCAGCAGCCTGGGAGACATCCGCTACAATGAGCAGTTCTTC
v_gene: TRBV7-9; j_gene: TRBJ1-2; d_gene: .; abundance: .; CDR3aa: CASSLAGRDKRTNYGYTF; CDR3nt: TGTGCCAGCAGCTTAGCTGGGAGGGACAAAAGGACTAACTATGGCTACACCTTC
v_gene: TRBV7-9; j_gene: TRBJ2-1; d_gene: .; abundance: .; CDR3aa: CASSYERTYNEQFF; CDR3nt: TGTGCCAGCAGCTATGAAAGAACCTACAATGAGCAGTTCTTC
v_gene: TRBV29-1; j_gene: TRBJ2-7; d_gene: .; abundance: .; CDR3aa: CSVGGFRGAYEQYF; CDR3nt: TGCAGCGTTGGCGGCTTCAGGGGGGCCTACGAGCAGTACTTC
v_gene: TRBV11-3; j_gene: TRBJ2-5; d_gene: TRBD2; abundance: .; CDR3aa: CASSAMGLAQETQYF; CDR3nt: TGTGCCAGCAGCGCAATGGGACTAGCACAAGAGACCCAGTACTTC
v_gene: TRBV5-1; j_gene: TRBJ2-1; d_gene: .; abundance: .; CDR3aa: CASSSRGGYNEQFF; CDR3nt: TGCGCCAGCAGCTCCCGCGGCGGCTACAATGAGCAGTTCTTC
v_gene: TRBV7-9; j_gene: TRBJ1-1; d_gene: .; abundance: .; CDR3aa: CASSLGEGYTEAFF; CDR3nt: TGTGCCAGCAGCTTAGGTGAGGGTTACACTGAAGCTTTCTTT
v_gene: TRBV5-8; j_gene: TRBJ1-5; d_gene: TRBD1; abundance: .; CDR3aa: CASSLGTGGFRQPQHF; CDR3nt: TGTGCCAGCAGCCTAGGGACAGGGGGTTTTCGTCAGCCCCAGCATTTT
v_gene: TRBV10-3; j_gene: TRBJ1-5; d_gene: .; abundance: .; CDR3aa: CAIRDGNQPQHF; CDR3nt: TGTGCCATCAGAGACGGTAATCAGCCCCAGCATTTT
v_gene: TRBV18; j_gene: TRBJ2-2; d_gene: TRBD2; abundance: .; CDR3aa: CASSELAGFDGELFF; CDR3nt: TGTGCCAGCTCAGAGCTAGCGGGTTTCGACGGGGAGCTGTTTTTT
v_gene: TRBV9; j_gene: TRBJ2-3; d_gene: .; abundance: once; CDR3aa: CASSVEGSADTQYF; CDR3nt: TGTGCCAGCAGCGTAGAGGGTAGCGCAGATACGCAGTATTTT
v_gene: TRBV4-2; j_gene: TRBJ2-3; d_gene: .; abundance: .; CDR3aa: CASSQDASDRPQYF; CDR3nt: TGTGCCAGCAGCCAAGATGCTAGCGACCGCCCGCAGTATTTT
v_gene: TRBV30; j_gene: TRBJ2-3; d_gene: .; abundance: .; CDR3aa: CAWSVQGGGTTDTQYF; CDR3nt: TGTGCCTGGAGTGTACAAGGGGGGGGTACCACAGATACGCAGTATTTT
v_gene: TRBV7-9; j_gene: TRBJ1-1; d_gene: .; abundance: .; CDR3aa: CASSFSSREAFF; CDR3nt: TGTGCCAGCAGCTTTAGTTCCCGGGAAGCTTTCTTT
v_gene: TRBV28; j_gene: TRBJ1-1; d_gene: .; abundance: .; CDR3aa: CASSFRLVQGINTEAFF; CDR3nt: TGTGCCAGCAGTTTTCGCCTGGTGCAGGGAATAAACACTGAAGCTTTCTTT
v_gene: TRBV18; j_gene: TRBJ2-5; d_gene: TRBD2; abundance: once; CDR3aa: CASSGLAGETQYF; CDR3nt: TGTGCCAGCTCCGGACTAGCGGGAGAGACCCAGTACTTC
v_gene: TRBV6-5; j_gene: TRBJ1-3; d_gene: .; abundance: .; CDR3aa: CASISGGSGNTIYF; CDR3nt: TGTGCCAGCATCTCCGGGGGCTCTGGAAACACCATATATTTT
v_gene: TRBV4-1; j_gene: TRBJ1-4; d_gene: .; abundance: .; CDR3aa: CASSQVLAENEKLFF; CDR3nt: TGCGCCAGCAGCCAAGTTTTGGCAGAAAATGAAAAACTGTTTTTT
v_gene: TRBV7-9; j_gene: TRBJ1-2; d_gene: TRBD1; abundance: .; CDR3aa: CASSFGQASRGYTF; CDR3nt: TGTGCCAGCAGCTTCGGACAGGCCTCCCGTGGCTACACCTTC
v_gene: TRBV5-8; j_gene: TRBJ2-5; d_gene: .; abundance: .; CDR3aa: CASSPLPGAAGETQYF; CDR3nt: TGTGCCAGCAGCCCACTCCCGGGGGCAGCCGGGGAGACCCAGTACTTC
v_gene: TRBV6-6; j_gene: TRBJ2-5; d_gene: .; abundance: .; CDR3aa: CASSYTRGGRETQYF; CDR3nt: TGTGCCAGCAGTTACACCCGAGGAGGGCGAGAGACCCAGTACTTC
v_gene: TRBV19; j_gene: TRBJ2-4; d_gene: .; abundance: .; CDR3aa: CASKSLPQGGGIGAKNIQYF; CDR3nt: TGTGCCAGTAAATCCCTTCCGCAGGGGGGCGGAATAGGGGCCAAAAACATTCAGTACTTC
v_gene: TRBV29-1; j_gene: TRBJ1-1; d_gene: .; abundance: .; CDR3aa: CSVSGQFAWGTEAFF; CDR3nt: TGCAGCGTCTCGGGGCAGTTTGCATGGGGCACTGAAGCTTTCTTT
v_gene: TRBV18; j_gene: TRBJ2-7; d_gene: .; abundance: .; CDR3aa: CASWRGGSYEQYF; CDR3nt: TGTGCCAGTTGGAGGGGGGGCTCCTACGAGCAGTACTTC
v_gene: TRBV15; j_gene: TRBJ1-5; d_gene: .; abundance: .; CDR3aa: CATSRGGGGGRDQPQHF; CDR3nt: TGTGCCACCAGCAGAGGTGGGGGGGGCGGAAGGGATCAGCCCCAGCATTTT
v_gene: TRBV2; j_gene: TRBJ2-7; d_gene: .; abundance: .; CDR3aa: CASRWEYEQYF; CDR3nt: TGTGCCTCTCGATGGGAATACGAGCAGTACTTC
v_gene: TRBV7-8; j_gene: TRBJ2-2; d_gene: TRBD2; abundance: .; CDR3aa: CASSQREQGTGELFF; CDR3nt: TGTGCCAGCAGCCAGCGGGAGCAAGGGACCGGGGAGCTGTTTTTT
v_gene: TRBV28; j_gene: TRBJ2-7; d_gene: .; abundance: .; CDR3aa: CASSNVIGLTLSYEQYF; CDR3nt: TGTGCCAGCAGTAACGTTATCGGACTCACTCTCTCCTACGAGCAGTACTTC
v_gene: TRBV10-3; j_gene: TRBJ2-5; d_gene: .; abundance: .; CDR3aa: CAISGQGGGANEETQYF; CDR3nt: TGTGCCATCAGTGGTCAAGGTGGCGGGGCTAACGAAGAGACCCAGTACTTC
v_gene: TRBV2; j_gene: TRBJ1-5; d_gene: TRBD1; abundance: once; CDR3aa: CASGRTGGDSNQPQHF; CDR3nt: TGTGCCAGCGGGAGGACAGGGGGAGACAGCAATCAGCCCCAGCATTTT
v_gene: TRBV11-3; j_gene: TRBJ1-1; d_gene: .; abundance: .; CDR3aa: CASRHRNTEAFF; CDR3nt: TGTGCCAGCCGACACCGGAACACTGAAGCTTTCTTT
v_gene: TRBV29-1; j_gene: TRBJ2-1; d_gene: .; abundance: .; CDR3aa: CSVAIDVWSYNEQFF; CDR3nt: TGCAGCGTTGCTATCGACGTCTGGTCCTACAATGAGCAGTTCTTC
v_gene: TRBV7-3; j_gene: TRBJ2-5; d_gene: .; abundance: .; CDR3aa: CASSSATGTQYF; CDR3nt: TGTGCCAGCAGCTCGGCGACAGGGACCCAGTACTTC
v_gene: TRBV28; j_gene: TRBJ1-4; d_gene: .; abundance: few; CDR3aa: CASSLGWPSNEKLFF; CDR3nt: TGTGCCAGCAGCCTCGGTTGGCCTTCTAATGAAAAACTGTTTTTT
v_gene: TRBV5-1; j_gene: TRBJ2-4; d_gene: .; abundance: few; CDR3aa: CASSLGAKNIQYF; CDR3nt: TGCGCCAGCAGCTTGGGAGCCAAAAACATTCAGTACTTC
v_gene: TRBV6-1; j_gene: TRBJ1-1; d_gene: .; abundance: medium-sized; CDR3aa: CASSSLQATEAFF; CDR3nt: TGTGCCAGCAGTTCCCTGCAGGCGACTGAAGCTTTCTTT
v_gene: TRBV19; j_gene: TRBJ1-4; d_gene: .; abundance: .; CDR3aa: CASSIRRRTNEKLFF; CDR3nt: TGTGCCAGTAGTATCAGACGGCGCACTAATGAAAAACTGTTTTTT
v_gene: TRBV2; j_gene: TRBJ1-1; d_gene: .; abundance: .; CDR3aa: CASSQYRFSNTEAFF; CDR3nt: TGTGCCAGCAGCCAATACAGGTTTTCCAACACTGAAGCTTTCTTT
v_gene: TRBV27; j_gene: TRBJ1-1; d_gene: .; abundance: few; CDR3aa: CASRAGLSEAFF; CDR3nt: TGTGCCAGCCGCGCGGGTTTGTCTGAAGCTTTCTTT
v_gene: TRBV25-1; j_gene: TRBJ2-1; d_gene: TRBD2; abundance: .; CDR3aa: CASSATSGRGRDNEQFF; CDR3nt: TGTGCCAGCAGTGCGACTAGCGGGAGAGGGCGGGACAATGAGCAGTTCTTC